Below, 17 T cell receptor beta chains from the same sample are listed, as sequenced in a study of metastatic and nonmetastatic thyroid tumors. No treatment had been given to any patient before thyroid surgery. TCRdb re-processed the PCR reads through MiXCR. Here the sample spans more than 10,000 clones, 9.5% to 13% being singletons. The sequencing sample was made of blood. The receptors here all came from a female donor with papillary thyroid cancer or a benign thyroid nodule (not recorded which). Some clones in this sample may be carry-over from other donors' samples.

The chain carries TRBV5-1 and TRBJ2-1; 9 bases map to TRBD1. This CDR3 region has 16 residues. Germline CDR1 reads SGHRS; CDR2 reads YFSETQ. The V segment lost 0 bases and the J segment 7 bases; nucleotides outside the gene matches: 8. The CDR3 region has the DNA TGCGCCAGCAGCTTGGAACAGGGGGCAAGGGCGAATGAGCAGTTCTTC. Protein product: CASSLEQGARANEQFF.

The sample holds many counts of this clone. One end of the junction is discordant with germline, which a read error may explain. The chain carries TRBV19 and TRBJ1-5, with 8 bases fitting TRBD1. CDR1 is LNHDA, CDR2 SQIVND, per germline (reference sequence). The CDR3 extends over 15 amino acids. The CDR3 nucleotides read TGTGTCAGTAGTCTTACCGGGACAGGTAATCAGCCCCAGCATTTT. Translated: CVSSLTGTGNQPQHF.

The chain employs TRBV5-5 and TRBJ2-7; 9 nucleotides match TRBD1. Trimming took 7 bases from V and 3 from J; bases not matched to a gene: 14. Looked up from germline, CDR1 is SGHKS and CDR2 is YYEKEE (reference sequence). The CDR3 runs to 16 residues. The CDR3 reads CASSLGGTGLFYEQYF. The CDR3 region has the DNA TGTGCCAGCTCCCTGGGAGGGACAGGGTTGTTCTACGAGCAGTACTTC.

DNA for the CDR3: TGTGCCAGCAGAGCGACAGGGGATGTACAGCCCACGCATTTT. This encodes CASRATGDVQPTHF. The chain joins TRBV28 to TRBJ1-5; 8 nucleotides agree with TRBD1. The CDR3 covers 14 residues. V was pared by 6 bases and J by 15 bases, with 16 bases of the junction left unmatched. From germline, CDR1 is MDHEN and CDR2 SYDVKM.

There are many counts of this clone. The chain is built from TRBV11-1 and TRBJ2-2; 9 bases map to TRBD1. In germline, CDR1 is SGHAT, CDR2 FQDESV (reference sequence). The CDR3 sequence is 16 residues long. V shed 5 bases, J shed 6 bases, and the junction held 10 bases outside the gene matches. The CDR3: CASSQQGAKLSGELFF. The DNA for the CDR3 is TGTGCCAGCAGCCAACAGGGGGCGAAGTTGTCCGGGGAGCTGTTTTTT.

This clone was detected ten times or more. V usage is TRBV11-3 and J usage is TRBJ2-1; 13 bases fit TRBD2. Germline lookup yields CDR1 SGHNT and CDR2 YENEEA. This CDR3 is 20 amino acids long. The V and J ends lost 4 bases and 0 bases, in that order; junction bases with no gene match: 12. CDR3 nucleotides: TGTGCCAGCAGCTATAGACTAGCGGGAGGCCCGAGGAGCTCCTACAATGAGCAGTTCTTC. As protein: CASSYRLAGGPRSSYNEQFF.

This clone was detected ten times or more. The chain couples TRBV20-1 to TRBJ2-5; D unresolved. V was pared by 1 base and J by 1 base, with 7 bases between. This CDR3 is built from 13 residues. Per the germline V gene, CDR1 is DFQATT and CDR2 is SNEGSKA (reference sequence). This CDR3 is CSARGASQETQYF. In nucleotides, the CDR3 is TGCAGTGCTAGAGGGGCAAGCCAAGAGACCCAGTACTTC.

This clone was found many times. At one end, the junction sequence differs from germline, possibly due to a read error. The chain has TRBV27 and TRBJ1-4; D gene ambiguous. The CDR3 has 15 amino acids. Germline V CDR1 and CDR2: MNHEY, SMNVEV (reference sequence). Written as DNA, the CDR3 is TGTGCCAGCAGCCAGTCCTACGGTTCTAAAGAAAAACTGTTTTTT. Amino acid sequence: CASSQSYGSKEKLFF.

This clone was seen repeatedly, ten times or more. This chain connects TRBV6-2 or TRBV6-3 to TRBJ2-3; no definite D call. CDR1 is MNHEY and CDR2 is SVGEGT in the germline V gene. The CDR3 covers 14 residues. V lost 0 bases, J lost 4 bases, and 8 bases lay in between. The CDR3 sequence: CASSYSMAADTQYF. CDR3 sequence (DNA): TGTGCCAGCAGTTACTCGATGGCGGCAGATACGCAGTATTTT.

At least ten counts were recorded for this clone. The V gene is TRBV12-3 or TRBV12-4, the J gene TRBJ2-7; weak D call: TRBD1 (5 bases). The CDR3 extends over 11 amino acids. V dropped 2 bases and J dropped 6 bases, with 5 bases sitting between them. CDR3 sequence: CASSLRGEQYF. In nucleotides, the CDR3 is TGTGCCAGCAGTTTAAGGGGCGAGCAGTACTTC.

This CDR3 is CASSSLAYPGQNSPLHF. The CDR3 DNA is TGTGCCAGCAGTTCCCTGGCTTACCCGGGACAGAATTCACCCCTCCACTTT. This rearrangement joins TRBV27 to TRBJ1-6; 7 nucleotides align to TRBD1. The V gene's germline CDR1 is MNHEY and CDR2 SMNVEV (reference sequence). The CDR3 sequence is 17 residues long. V shed 4 bases and J 7 bases; nucleotides not matched to a gene: 13.

This clone was counted many times. A single base separates this from a much larger clone, so it may be a read error. The V gene is TRBV28, the J gene TRBJ2-1; either TRBD1 or TRBD2 may supply D (6 bases each). Germline V CDR1 and CDR2: MDHEN, SYDVKM. CDR3 length equals 13 residues. CDR3 sequence (DNA): TGTGCTCCGGAGGGGGGCCAATACAATGAGCGGTTCTTC. Translated, it gives CAPEGGQYNERFF.

At least ten counts were recorded for this clone. The rearrangement links TRBV3-1 to TRBJ2-1; 7 bases are shared with TRBD1. V lost 1 base and J lost 4; bases outside the gene matches: 4. CDR3 length: 15 amino acids. The germline V gene encodes CDR1 LGHDT and CDR2 YNNKEL (reference sequence). CDR3 DNA: TGTGCCAGCAGCCAAGGGACAGGAGAATACAATGAGCAGTTCTTC. Its protein is CASSQGTGEYNEQFF.

This clone turned up a few times. This likely comes from a read error, as the CDR3 has no conserved phenylalanine or tryptophan at its end. The rearrangement links TRBV27 to TRBJ2-5, with TRBD1 identical over 9 bases. Germline V gene lookup returns CDR1 MNHEY and CDR2 SMNVEV (reference sequence). This CDR3 comprises 15 residues. V was clipped by 8 bases and J by 5 bases; unmatched bases: 12. Written as DNA, the CDR3 is TGTGCCAGCTACAACCAGGGACAGGGAGTCGAGACCCAGTACTTG. As protein: CASYNQGQGVETQYL.

This clone was picked up many times. DNA for the CDR3: TGTGCCTGGAGCTCAACCCAGGGGGCGTATGGCTACACCTTC. Translating it yields CAWSSTQGAYGYTF. The rearrangement joins TRBV30 to TRBJ1-2; 8 nucleotides align to TRBD1. This CDR3 region has 14 residues. Germline CDR1 and CDR2: GTSNPN and SVGIG (reference sequence). J gave up 5 bases and V 3 bases, and 8 bases lay outside the gene matches.

As regards this clone: Germline and junction disagree at one end, which may indicate a read error. The rearrangement joins TRBV14 to TRBJ2-7, with a tentative D call TRBD1 (6 bases). From germline, CDR1 is SGHDN and CDR2 FVKESK. This CDR3 is built from 14 residues. CDR3 nucleotides: TGTGCCCGCAGCCAATTCCAGGGGACCTACGAGCAGTACTTC. Protein product: CARSQFQGTYEQYF.

This clone was seen many times. This chain links TRBV12-3 or TRBV12-4 with TRBJ2-1; a weak D match, TRBD2 (6 bases). The ends were cut back, 10 bases at V and 0 bases at J, with 19 bases in the middle. The CDR3 totals 16 residues. CDR3 sequence reads: CATGTPRASSYNEQFF. The CDR3 DNA reads as TGTGCCACAGGGACTCCAAGGGCTAGCTCCTACAATGAGCAGTTCTTC.